This record looks at one T cell receptor (beta chain) sequence and its context. The target antigen is unknown. These data originate in a study of long-term antiretroviral therapy in people with HIV. Study as a whole: A decade or so separates the oldest specimens from the later 2015 immediate-ART recommendation.

Run at survey level, the immunoSEQ assay was version v3.0. Profiling relied on immunoSEQ multiplex PCR, and the TCRdb table lists in-frame clones only, not all of them. The table lists 25,000 to 35,000 clones, around 80% of them singletons. Treatment for every participant with HIV took place in the United States. Amounts of about 1-10 million cryopreserved PBMC were held in the samples before DNA extraction. Germline loops: CDR1 SGHDN, CDR2 FVKESK. The V end lost 6 bases, the J end lost 6 bases, and 12 bases lay between the germline ends. The CDR3 covers 13 residues. Study-level findings and limits: Repertoire composition at all time points was dominated by clones that had expanded before ART.

The chain recombines TRBV14 with TRBJ2-1; D assignment may be TRBD1 or TRBD2 (5 bases each). Sample: unsorted PBMCs, taken 3.1 years after starting antiretroviral therapy. The receptor was derived from a woman between 50 and 59 years old with HIV. The CDR3 loop is CASRPGRTNEQFF. For the CDR3, the DNA is TGTGCCAGCAGGCCGGGACGGACCAATGAGCAGTTCTTC.